Listed here are 12 T cell receptor beta chains from one sample, sequenced in a study of T cell responses to AZD1222 COVID-19 vaccine. The data were produced by immunoSEQ multiplex PCR, yet TCRdb's version contains in-frame clones alone and is incomplete. Seen here are about 120,000 clones, more than 85% observed once, and the top ten hold 7.5%. The specimen comprised peripheral blood, sampled on day 0 of AZD1222 vaccination. These receptors were taken from an adult in good health.

The chain carries TRBV28 and TRBJ2-3; 7 positions match TRBD2. CDR3 length: 14 amino acids. In germline, CDR1 is MDHEN, CDR2 SYDVKM. V lost 4 bases, J lost 5 bases, and 6 bases stayed unmatched. The CDR3 sequence: CASSWGGVLDTQYF. Here the CDR3 DNA reads TGTGCCAGCAGTTGGGGGGGAGTGTTAGATACGCAGTATTTT. The whole variable domain, remainder taken from reference TRBV28 and TRBJ2-3, is DVKVTQSSRYLVKRTGEKVFLECVQDMDHENMFWYRQDPGLGLRLIYFSYDVKMKEKGDIPEGYSVSREKKERFSLILESASTNQTSMYLCASSWGGVLDTQYFGPGTRLTVL.

This chain links TRBV28 with TRBJ1-6; weak D call: TRBD1 (5 bases). Per the germline V gene, CDR1 is MDHEN and CDR2 is SYDVKM. Trimming shortened V by 3 bases and J by 3 bases, and 12 bases separated the two germline ends. The CDR3 has 16 amino acids. The DNA of the CDR3 is TGTGCCAGCAGTTTGGAGCAGGGTAACTATAATTCACCCCTCCACTTT. This sequence encodes CASSLEQGNYNSPLHF.

For this clone: Other DNA sequences in the same sample also yield this CDR3. The rearrangement joins TRBV6-1 to TRBJ1-1, with D hard to call. In germline, CDR1 is MNHNS, CDR2 SASEGT. V lost 2 bases and J lost 2, with 6 bases in between. This CDR3 has 13 residues. The CDR3 DNA sequence: TGTGCCAGCAGTGAAAGCCAAAACACTGAAGCTTTCTTT. Its protein product is CASSESQNTEAFF.

This clone is judged medium-sized. The DNA for the CDR3 is TGTGCCAGCAGCGCCACCTCGGGACAGTCCTACAATGAGCAGTTCTTC. Encoded protein: CASSATSGQSYNEQFF. The chain is built from TRBV9 and TRBJ2-1; 7 bases are a match to TRBD1. This CDR3 region has 16 residues. The V gene's germline CDR1 is SGDLS and CDR2 YYNGEE. J was trimmed by 1 base and V by 3 bases; bases with no gene match: 7.

This clone was detected only once. The chain combines TRBV2 with TRBJ2-1; no firm D call. Trimming stripped 1 base from V and 6 bases from J, with 4 bases between. CDR1 and CDR2 from the germline V gene are SNHLY and FYNNEI. The CDR3 runs 12 residues. CDR3 nucleotides: TGTGCCAGCAGTGAAGAGGGCAATGAGCAGTTCTTC. This encodes CASSEEGNEQFF.

The chain employs TRBV11-2 and TRBJ1-2; perhaps TRBD1 as D (5 bases). V gave up 5 bases and J gave up 4 bases, with 14 bases separating them. The germline V gene has CDR1 SGHAT and CDR2 FQNNGV. This CDR3 spans 14 amino acids. CDR3 residues: CASSTGGGGYGYTF. The CDR3 DNA is TGTGCCAGCAGCACAGGCGGCGGGGGCTATGGCTACACCTTC.

The chain employs TRBV29-1 and TRBJ2-3; no firm D call. The CDR3 totals 12 residues. V dropped 6 bases and J dropped 1 base, with 8 bases sitting between them. CDR1 is SQVTM, CDR2 ANQGSEA, per germline. This CDR3 reads CSVGSRTDTQYF. The DNA of the CDR3 is TGCAGCGTAGGATCCCGCACAGATACGCAGTATTTT.

This sequence joins TRBV6-6 and TRBJ2-2, with a tentative D call TRBD1 (5 bases). V lost 4 bases and J lost 0, with 12 bases in between. CDR1 is MNHNY and CDR2 is SVGAGI in the germline V gene (reference sequence). The CDR3 length is 16 residues. The CDR3 DNA sequence: TGTGCCAGCAGTTCTCTGGACACCTCGAACACCGGGGAGCTGTTTTTT. As protein: CASSSLDTSNTGELFF.

The chain links TRBV4-1 to TRBJ2-3, with 7 nucleotides matching TRBD2. The J segment lost 2 bases and the V segment lost 2 bases, leaving 4 bases of the junction unmatched. The CDR3 has 15 residues. Germline CDR1 and CDR2: MGHRA and YSYEKL. The CDR3 DNA follows: TGCGCCAGCAGCCAATCAGCGGGGCTCACAGATACGCAGTATTTT. This translates into CASSQSAGLTDTQYF.

This clone has just one count. CDR3 DNA sequence: TGTGCCAGCAGCGATGGGAAATCCCTCTATGGCTACACCTTC. Its translation is CASSDGKSLYGYTF. The V call is TRBV9, the J call TRBJ1-2; D gene ambiguous. The CDR3 length is 14 residues. In germline, CDR1 is SGDLS, CDR2 YYNGEE. V shed 3 bases and J shed 4 bases, with 13 bases lying between them. The complete variable domain, with remaining parts taken from reference TRBV9 and TRBJ1-2, reads DSGVTQTPKHLITATGQRVTLRCSPRSGDLSVYWYQQSLDQGLQFLIQYYNGEERAKGNILERFSAQQFPDLHSELNLSSLELGDSALYFCASSDGKSLYGYTFGSGTRLTVV.

The chain recombines TRBV7-3 with TRBJ2-2, with D possibly being TRBD1 or TRBD2 (5 bases each). With 1 base removed from V and 4 bases from J, the gap between germline ends came to 16 bases. CDR1 is SGHTA, CDR2 FQGTGA, per germline. The length of the CDR3 is 17 residues. CDR3 nucleotide sequence: TGTGCCAGCAGCTTAATCTCTGGGGCCGGGGTCACCGGGGAGCTGTTTTTT. Translated, it gives CASSLISGAGVTGELFF.

CDR3: CASSPGGTNYGYTF. The CDR3 DNA reads as TGTGCCAGCAGCCCCGGGGGAACCAACTATGGCTACACCTTC. This chain uses TRBV7-2 with TRBJ1-2; the D gene is possibly TRBD1 (5 bases). In germline, CDR1 is SGHTA, CDR2 FQGNSA. The V end lost 5 bases, the J end lost 2 bases, and 12 bases lay between the germline ends. The CDR3 loop spans 14 amino acids. Variable domain in full (rest from reference TRBV7-2 and TRBJ1-2): GAGVSQSPSNKVTEKGKDVELRCDPISGHTALYWYRQSLGQGLEFLIYFQGNSAPDKSGLPSDRFSAERTGGSVSTLTIQRTQQEDSAVYLCASSPGGTNYGYTFGSGTRLTVV.